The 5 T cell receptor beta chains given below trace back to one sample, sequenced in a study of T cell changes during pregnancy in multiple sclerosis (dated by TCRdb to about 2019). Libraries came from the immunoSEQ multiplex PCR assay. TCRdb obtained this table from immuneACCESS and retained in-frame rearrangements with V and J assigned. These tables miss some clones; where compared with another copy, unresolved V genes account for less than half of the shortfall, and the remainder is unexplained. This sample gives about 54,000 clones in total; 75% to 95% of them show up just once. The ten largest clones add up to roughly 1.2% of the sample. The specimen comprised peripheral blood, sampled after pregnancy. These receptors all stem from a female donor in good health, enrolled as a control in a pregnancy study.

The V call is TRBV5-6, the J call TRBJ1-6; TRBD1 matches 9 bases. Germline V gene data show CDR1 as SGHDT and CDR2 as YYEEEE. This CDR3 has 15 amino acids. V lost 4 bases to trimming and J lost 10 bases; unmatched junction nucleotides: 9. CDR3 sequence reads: CASSDRTGGASPLHF. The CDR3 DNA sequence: TGTGCCAGCAGCGATCGAACAGGGGGCGCGTCACCCCTCCACTTT.

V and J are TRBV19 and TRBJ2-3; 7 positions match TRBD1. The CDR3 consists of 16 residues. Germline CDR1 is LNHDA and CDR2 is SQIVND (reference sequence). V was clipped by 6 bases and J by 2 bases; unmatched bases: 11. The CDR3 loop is CASSRGTGVYTDTQYF. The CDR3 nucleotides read TGTGCCAGTAGCCGAGGCACAGGGGTCTACACAGATACGCAGTATTTT.

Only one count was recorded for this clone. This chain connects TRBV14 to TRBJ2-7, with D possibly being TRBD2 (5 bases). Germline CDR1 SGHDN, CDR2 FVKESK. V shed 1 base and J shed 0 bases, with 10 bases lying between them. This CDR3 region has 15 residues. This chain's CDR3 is CASSQAGVGSYEQYF. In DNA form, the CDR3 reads TGTGCCAGCAGCCAAGCCGGGGTCGGCTCCTACGAGCAGTACTTC.

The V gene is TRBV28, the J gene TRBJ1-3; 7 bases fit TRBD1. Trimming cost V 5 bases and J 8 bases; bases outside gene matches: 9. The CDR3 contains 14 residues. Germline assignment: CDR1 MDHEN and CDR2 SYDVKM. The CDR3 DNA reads TGTGCCAGCAGTCCATCCTCTACAGGGGACACCATATATTTT. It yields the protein CASSPSSTGDTIYF.

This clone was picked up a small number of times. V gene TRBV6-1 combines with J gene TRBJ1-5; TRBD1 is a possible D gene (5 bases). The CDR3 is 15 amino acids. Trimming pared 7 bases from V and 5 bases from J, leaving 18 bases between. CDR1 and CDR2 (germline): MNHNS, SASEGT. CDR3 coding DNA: TGTGCCAGCATACCCCGCGGCAGGGAGGATCAGCCCCAGCATTTT. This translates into CASIPRGREDQPQHF.